These T cell receptor beta chains were read from a single sample in a study of Graves' ophthalmopathy and Graves' hyperthyroidism. TCRdb independently ran MiXCR on the multiplex PCR reads; one entry per CDR3 protein. The sample holds roughly 1.1 million distinct CDR3 sequences; less than 45% are singletons and the top ten take approximately 12%. Sequenced material: peripheral blood or thyroid tissue (not recorded which). The receptors originated from an adult man with Graves' hyperthyroidism. CDR3s include the opening cysteine and the closing phenylalanine or tryptophan. Each record gives: D gene, J gene, V gene, clone size, CDR3 length, CDR3 DNA, CDR3 protein. D genes are given only for firm matches. Size is stated for part of the rows, as once, few or many counts, or as a class when the clone is expanded.

>.|TRBJ1-2|TRBV6-5|.|13
TGTGCCAGCAGTAGCGGAACCAGGGGAGGCTACACCTTC
CASSSGTRGGYTF
>.|TRBJ1-1|TRBV29-1|.|15
TGCAGCGTTCCCCTCACGGGCGTGAAGGTCACTGAAGCTTTCTTT
CSVPLTGVKVTEAFF
>.|TRBJ1-2|TRBV10-3|few|13
TGTGCCATCAGTGCAGGGAGCGGGGACGGCTACACCTTC
CAISAGSGDGYTF
>.|TRBJ2-5|TRBV10-3|.|13
TGTGCCAGCAGTCTTGACGACGGTGAGACCCAGTACTTC
CASSLDDGETQYF
>.|TRBJ1-6|TRBV6-5|.|16
TGTGCCAGCAGTCGGCAGATACTAAGCTCGAATTCACCCCTCCACTTT
CASSRQILSSNSPLHF
>TRBD1|TRBJ1-4|TRBV29-1|many|14
TGCAGCGTTGGAAGGACAGGGGGCGGTGAAAAACTGTTTTTT
CSVGRTGGGEKLFF
>TRBD1|TRBJ1-2|TRBV5-5|many|17
TGTGCCAGCAGCTTGGGTAGACAGGGGTCCCTCGAGGATGGCTACACCTTC
CASSLGRQGSLEDGYTF
>.|TRBJ2-7|TRBV14|.|13
TGTGCCAGCAGGGAGTCTGGAACCTACGAGCAGTACTTC
CASRESGTYEQYF
>TRBD1|TRBJ1-1|TRBV20-1|few|14
TGCAGTGCTCACCCCGACAGGGTGAACACTGAAGCTTTCTTT
CSAHPDRVNTEAFF
>.|TRBJ1-6|TRBV28|.|14
TGTGCCAGCAATACACGAGGGGTTGGCTCACCCCTCCACTTT
CASNTRGVGSPLHF
>.|TRBJ2-6|TRBV29-1|many|14
TGCAGCGTAGTCGACAGCTCTGGGGCCAACGTCCTGACTTTC
CSVVDSSGANVLTF